A selection of T cell receptor beta chains follows, all from one sample in a study of blood T cells in healthy people across ages. TCRdb passed the 5' RACE reads through MiXCR, listing each CDR3 protein once. The data contain 1.5 million to 2 million distinct CDR3 sequences, roughly 28% of them singletons. Material for sequencing was blood. Every receptor here comes from a woman in her thirties in good health. Both conserved end residues are part of each CDR3. D genes are given only for firm matches. The size field is filled for only some rows; it gives once, few, many or a size class.

TRBJ1-2 many TRBD1 TRBV29-1 11 CSAGGDYGYTF TGCAGCGCAGGGGGCGACTATGGCTACACCTTC
TRBJ2-1 . TRBD2 TRBV5-1 17 CASSQGTSGRRYNEQFF TGCGCCAGCAGCCAGGGGACTAGCGGGAGGCGTTACAATGAGCAGTTCTTC
TRBJ2-7 . . TRBV7-6 15 CASSGGTGPIYEQYF TGTGCCAGCAGCGGGGGCACGGGACCGATATACGAGCAGTACTTC
TRBJ2-3 . TRBD2 TRBV27 17 CASSLSLAGGPPDTQYF TGTGCCAGCAGTTTATCGCTAGCGGGAGGGCCCCCAGATACGCAGTATTTT
TRBJ2-1 few TRBD2 TRBV7-2 17 CASSSAGTSGNYNEQFF TGTGCCAGCAGCTCAGCCGGGACTAGCGGGAACTACAATGAGCAGTTCTTC
TRBJ2-7 . TRBD2 TRBV7-2 15 CTSSLGAGGSYEQYF TGTACCAGCAGCTTAGGGGCGGGAGGATCCTACGAGCAGTACTTC
TRBJ2-5 . . TRBV13 14 CASSFQYLRETQYF TGTGCCAGCAGCTTCCAGTATCTGCGAGAGACCCAGTACTTC
TRBJ2-1 . . TRBV5-1 14 CASSLDGEVNEQFF TGCGCCAGCAGCCTAGACGGAGAGGTCAATGAGCAGTTCTTC
TRBJ1-1 few . TRBV29-1 11 CSVELNTEAFF TGCAGCGTTGAACTGAACACTGAAGCTTTCTTT
TRBJ1-2 . . TRBV12-3/TRBV12-4 16 CASSPLLSDSGDGYTF TGTGCCAGCAGTCCCCTTTTAAGCGACTCGGGGGATGGCTACACCTTC
TRBJ1-1 few . TRBV5-1 15 CASSSFSQGNTEAFF TGCGCCAGCAGCTCGTTTTCCCAGGGGAACACTGAAGCTTTCTTT
TRBJ2-5 . TRBD2 TRBV6-2/TRBV6-3 16 CASSYFGTSGGETQYF TGTGCCAGCAGTTACTTCGGGACTAGCGGGGGAGAGACCCAGTACTTC
TRBJ2-1 . TRBD2 TRBV12-3/TRBV12-4 14 CASSWGTSGFEQFF TGTGCCAGCAGTTGGGGAACTAGCGGGTTTGAGCAGTTCTTC
TRBJ1-2 many TRBD1 TRBV5-4 14 CASSWGDRGYGYTF TGTGCCAGCAGCTGGGGGGACAGGGGCTATGGCTACACCTTC
TRBJ2-3 . . TRBV20-1 12 CSAPDRTDTQYF TGCAGTGCCCCGGACCGCACAGATACGCAGTATTTT
TRBJ2-7 few . TRBV12-3/TRBV12-4 15 CASSYTPGGPYEQYF TGTGCCAGCAGTTATACTCCTGGGGGGCCCTACGAGCAGTACTTC
TRBJ1-2 . . TRBV27 16 CASSSGQQGGYYGYTF TGTGCCAGCAGTTCCGGACAGCAAGGAGGTTACTATGGCTACACCTTC
TRBJ1-2 . TRBD1 TRBV5-1 15 CASSWGTGVNYGYTF TGCGCCAGCAGCTGGGGGACAGGGGTTAACTATGGCTACACCTTC
TRBJ2-1 few TRBD2 TRBV9 15 CASSVGLADYNEQFF TGTGCCAGCAGCGTAGGCCTAGCGGATTACAATGAGCAGTTCTTC
TRBJ2-7 . TRBD2 TRBV2 15 CASSDRLAGVYEQYF TGTGCCAGCAGTGATCGACTAGCGGGAGTCTACGAGCAGTACTTC
TRBJ2-1 many TRBD2 TRBV29-1 15 CSGLTSGRLYNEQFF TGCAGCGGATTAACCAGCGGGAGGTTGTACAATGAGCAGTTCTTC
TRBJ2-3 few . TRBV7-6 13 CASRTGGGDTQYF TGTGCCAGCAGAACAGGGGGGGGGGATACGCAGTATTTT
TRBJ2-1 few TRBD1 TRBV4-1 13 CASSQEGQEEQFF TGCGCCAGCAGCCAAGAGGGACAGGAGGAGCAGTTCTTC
TRBJ1-2 many . TRBV2 15 CARASLETRDYGYTF TGTGCCAGGGCCTCCTTGGAGACCCGCGACTATGGCTACACCTTC
TRBJ2-6 . TRBD2 TRBV7-2 18 CASSLRGVTSSGANVQTF TGTGCCAGCAGCTTACGGGGGGTAACTTCATCTGGGGCCAACGTCCAGACTTTC
TRBJ2-3 few . TRBV6-5 12 CASSVTGDTQYF TGTGCCAGCAGCGTGACTGGGGATACGCAGTATTTT
TRBJ2-7 many . TRBV12-3/TRBV12-4 12 CASSFGLSEQYF TGTGCCAGCAGTTTTGGTCTATCCGAGCAGTACTTC
TRBJ2-3 few TRBD1 TRBV7-2 14 CASSPEGATDTQYF TGTGCCAGCAGCCCTGAGGGGGCGACAGATACGCAGTATTTT
TRBJ1-1 once . TRBV4-1 14 CASSPTSGSTEAFF TGCGCCAGCAGCCCCACGAGTGGATCAACTGAAGCTTTCTTT
TRBJ1-1 few TRBD1 TRBV2 13 CAGQGEVWTEAFF TGTGCCGGACAGGGGGAAGTATGGACTGAAGCTTTCTTT
TRBJ2-5 few TRBD2 TRBV12-3/TRBV12-4 16 CASSPTSGIGRETQYF TGTGCCAGCAGCCCCACTAGCGGGATAGGTAGAGAGACCCAGTACTTC
TRBJ1-2 . . TRBV5-1 15 CASAGTSPANYGYTF TGCGCCAGCGCTGGAACTTCCCCCGCTAACTATGGCTACACCTTC
TRBJ2-7 few TRBD2 TRBV3-1 15 CASRGLAAGSYEQYF TGTGCCAGCAGAGGACTAGCGGCCGGATCCTACGAGCAGTACTTC
TRBJ2-7 few . TRBV6-1 14 CASSAYRGGSEQYF TGTGCCAGCAGTGCCTACAGGGGGGGGAGCGAGCAGTACTTC
TRBJ2-7 . . TRBV6-2/TRBV6-3 17 CASSYPPGLLSYNEQYF TGTGCCAGCAGTTACCCTCCGGGACTCCTCTCCTACAATGAGCAGTACTTC
TRBJ2-1 many TRBD2 TRBV20-1 15 CSARLRLAINNEQFF TGCAGTGCTAGATTAAGACTAGCGATCAACAATGAGCAGTTCTTC
TRBJ2-1 few . TRBV2 15 CASYEDASSYNEQFF TGTGCCAGCTATGAGGACGCGAGCTCCTACAATGAGCAGTTCTTC
TRBJ2-4 . TRBD1 TRBV2 14 CASSDPGGKNIQYF TGTGCCAGCAGTGATCCAGGGGGCAAAAACATTCAGTACTTC
TRBJ2-5 . . TRBV20-1 13 CSVPPGSRETQYF TGCAGTGTTCCTCCGGGGTCTCGGGAGACCCAGTACTTC